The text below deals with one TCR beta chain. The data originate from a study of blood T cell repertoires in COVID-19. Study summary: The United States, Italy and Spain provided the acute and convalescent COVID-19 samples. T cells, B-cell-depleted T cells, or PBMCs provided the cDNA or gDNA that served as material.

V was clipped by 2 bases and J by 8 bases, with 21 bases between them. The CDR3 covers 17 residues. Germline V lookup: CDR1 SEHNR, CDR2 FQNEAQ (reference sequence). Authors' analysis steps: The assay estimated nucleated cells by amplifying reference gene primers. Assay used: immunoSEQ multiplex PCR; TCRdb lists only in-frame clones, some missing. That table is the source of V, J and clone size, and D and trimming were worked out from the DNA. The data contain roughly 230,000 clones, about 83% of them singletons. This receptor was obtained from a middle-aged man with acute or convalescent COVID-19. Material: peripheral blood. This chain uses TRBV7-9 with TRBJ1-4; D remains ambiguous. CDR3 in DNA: TGTGCCAGCAGCTTAATCGAGTCAGGCGATGATTGGGAAAAACTGTTTTTT. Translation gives CASSLIESGDDWEKLFF.